The following is a TCR beta chain sequence with its context. Its antigen remains unknown. V shed 10 bases and J shed 2 bases, with 12 bases lying between them. The CDR3 is made up of 13 amino acids. Per the germline V gene, CDR1 is MNHNS and CDR2 is SASEGT. This record comes from a study of shared clonotypes between healthy human individuals. General study points: Researchers sampled only blood; tissue repertoires likely differ. Clonotype sharing among donors was thought likely to change with sequencing depth. Of the naive CD4 clonotypes, roughly 5.5% were shared across a handful of donors. A limitation of the genetic and exposure-history diversity represented arose from few donors.

TCRdb's copy holds only in-frame clones and misses some; the assay was immunoSEQ multiplex PCR. Of approximately 2,000,000 clones in the sample, around 92% were seen once. Sequenced input: naive CD4+ T cells from PBMCs. Subset in this sample: CD45RA+ positively selected. The source of this sequence is a man aged 18-30 years in good health. Some clones in this sample may be carry-over from other donors' samples. V usage is TRBV6-1 and J usage is TRBJ1-3, with D perhaps matching TRBD1 (6 bases). The CDR3 protein is CATWAGAGNTIYF. The CDR3 DNA reads TGTGCCACCTGGGCAGGGGCTGGAAACACCATATATTTT.